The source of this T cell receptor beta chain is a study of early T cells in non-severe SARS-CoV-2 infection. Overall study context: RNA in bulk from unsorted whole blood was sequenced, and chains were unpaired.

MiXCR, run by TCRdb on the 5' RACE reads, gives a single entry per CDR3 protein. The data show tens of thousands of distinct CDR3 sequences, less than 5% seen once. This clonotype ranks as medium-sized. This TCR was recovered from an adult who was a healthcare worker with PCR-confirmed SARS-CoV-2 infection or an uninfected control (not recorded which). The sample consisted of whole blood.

The CDR3 reads CASRFGVENEQFF. CDR3 sequence (DNA): TGTGCCAGCAGATTCGGAGTCGAGAATGAGCAGTTCTTC. The chain joins TRBV27 to TRBJ2-1; no clear D. The CDR3 loop spans 13 amino acids. Germline CDR1 MNHEY, CDR2 SMNVEV (reference sequence). Trimming removed 6 bases from V and 7 bases from J, with 13 bases in between.